A selection of T cell receptor beta chains follows, all from one sample in a study of STAT5B mutations in CD4+ large granular lymphocyte leukemia. This table comes from immunoSEQ multiplex PCR, and its TCRdb copy is limited to in-frame clones, with some not included. In the table there are over 30,000 clones, roughly 81% of which are singletons. Sequenced input: CD4+ T cells from blood buffy coats. Source of these receptors: a human donor in good health. Both conserved end residues are part of each CDR3. Part of the rows lack a size; the others show once, few, many or a class for expanded clones.

v_gene	j_gene	abundance	CDR3aa
TRBV7-2	TRBJ2-3	.	CASSPRAVTDTQYF
TRBV10-1	TRBJ2-2	.	CASSEFRDSRVTGELFF
TRBV28	TRBJ2-1	once	CASSLGQGTDNEQFF
TRBV27	.	.	CASTPAGTGDYEQYF
TRBV6-5	TRBJ1-5	.	CASKPDRARGQPQHF
TRBV6-5	TRBJ2-7	few	CASSYSPGVEYEQYF
TRBV6-5	TRBJ2-5	.	CASIQGGSETQYF
TRBV5-1	TRBJ2-5	.	CASSRGQGLQETQYF
TRBV10-2	TRBJ2-2	.	CASSEWLAAGELFF
TRBV6-1	TRBJ1-1	.	CASSDQGANTEAFF
TRBV10-3	TRBJ2-7	.	CATRGRAGYEQYF
TRBV28	TRBJ2-2	.	CASSLTRNTGELFF
TRBV7-6	TRBJ2-7	.	CASSPGGSLQYEQYF
TRBV11-3	TRBJ2-2	once	CASSLDSPTGELFF
TRBV2	TRBJ2-7	.	CASSSGRSYEQYF
TRBV19	TRBJ2-5	.	CASSIVSGLGTQYF
TRBV10-3	TRBJ2-3	.	CAISGRPSSTDTQYF
TRBV28	TRBJ1-4	.	CASSFVDGGAEKLFF
TRBV28	TRBJ2-7	.	CASSLNASDPRQDPYEQYF
TRBV9	TRBJ2-7	.	CASSVGVLDEQYF
TRBV28	TRBJ1-2	.	CASSSTGKSLYGYTF
TRBV5-1	TRBJ2-3	.	CASSLVLAGSTDTQYF
TRBV18	TRBJ2-7	.	CASSPQGDHEQYF
TRBV28	TRBJ2-1	.	CASSGSNEQFF
TRBV4-2	TRBJ2-3	.	CASSQDKGADTQYF
TRBV9	TRBJ2-1	.	CASSVLSFLAGGEQFF
TRBV18	TRBJ2-5	.	CASSPDRGGETQYF
TRBV30	TRBJ2-5	.	CAWSDPGQGIETQYF